Below are 17 T cell receptor beta chains sequenced from a single sample in a study of monozygotic twins with inflammatory bowel disease. TCRdb reprocessed the 5' RACE reads; each CDR3 protein has one entry and no DNA is given. This listing includes 400,000 to 500,000 distinct CDR3 sequences. The sequenced material came from blood. These receptors were collected from a human donor with ulcerative colitis or Crohn's disease, or a healthy co-twin of an affected twin (not recorded which).

The rearrangement links TRBV6-5 to TRBJ1-1; the D gene TCRdb calls, TRBD1, cannot be checked with no DNA. The CDR3 is 15 amino acids. The germline CDR1 and CDR2 sequences are MNHEY and SVGAGI. CDR3 region: CASRSRGGWGTEVFF.

This chain joins TRBV12-3 or TRBV12-4 and TRBJ1-4. The CDR3 sequence is 13 residues long. CDR3: CASSLTGVGKLFF.

This sequence joins TRBV4-3 and TRBJ2-7; TCRdb outputs TRBD2, but without DNA this stays unchecked. The CDR3 is made up of 15 amino acids. The germline V gene encodes CDR1 LGHNA and CDR2 YSLEER. CDR3 amino acids: CASSQDRLAAYEQYF.

The chain uses TRBV7-2 and TRBJ2-3; TCRdb calls TRBD2, which cannot be checked without DNA. Germline V gene lookup returns CDR1 SGHTA and CDR2 FQGNSA. The CDR3 is 14 amino acids. CDR3 amino acids: CASLKGLRTDTQYF.

This chain connects TRBV29-1 to TRBJ1-1. Germline V gives CDR1 SQVTM, CDR2 ANQGSEA. The CDR3 covers 13 residues. CDR3 region: CSVSNKLNTEAFF.

The chain joins TRBV5-1 to TRBJ2-3; lacking DNA, the TRBD2 call made by TCRdb goes unchecked. CDR1 is SGHRS and CDR2 is YFSETQ in the germline V gene. The CDR3 contains 17 residues. CDR3 in amino acids: CASSLVIAGGMADTQYF.

V and J are TRBV4-1 and TRBJ2-3; TCRdb lists TRBD2, though no DNA is available to test this call. The CDR3 totals 13 residues. CDR1 and CDR2 from the germline V gene are MGHRA and YSYEKL. The CDR3 sequence: CASSQDARDTQYF.

The J gene is TRBJ2-1, the V gene TRBV12-3 or TRBV12-4; TCRdb's D gene call, TRBD2, goes unchecked for lack of DNA. CDR3 length: 14 residues. The CDR3 sequence: CASNPSGSYNEQFF.

V usage is TRBV11-1 and J usage is TRBJ1-1; absent DNA, TCRdb's TRBD1 call cannot be checked. The CDR3 extends over 15 amino acids. CDR1 and CDR2 (germline): SGHAT, FQDESV (reference sequence). CDR3 in amino acids: CASSRQVNMNTEAFF. The full variable domain, rest sourced from reference TRBV11-1 and TRBJ1-1, is EAEVAQSPRYKITEKSQAVAFWCDPISGHATLYWYRQILGQGPELLVQFQDESVVDDSQLPKDRFSAERLKGVDSTLKIQPAELGDSAMYLCASSRQVNMNTEAFFGQGTRLTVV.

The chain recombines TRBV6-2 or TRBV6-3 with TRBJ1-5; the D call from TCRdb, TRBD1, cannot be confirmed without DNA. The CDR3 has 17 residues. Germline-derived CDR1 and CDR2 are MNHEY and SVGEGT. The CDR3 loop reads CASSYSQGLGGNQPQHF.

The chain carries TRBV27 and TRBJ2-3; checking the TCRdb D call of TRBD2 is not possible without DNA. This CDR3 is built from 15 residues. CDR1 and CDR2 (germline): MNHEY, SMNVEV (reference sequence). The CDR3 loop reads CASSFWREGLDTQYF.

V and J are TRBV5-4 and TRBJ2-3. The length of the CDR3 is 13 residues. CDR1 and CDR2 (germline): SGHNT, YYREEE (reference sequence). This chain's CDR3 is CASSSGAEDTQYF.

The J gene is TRBJ1-3, the V gene TRBV6-1; TCRdb indicates TRBD1, and absent DNA this call remains unverified. The CDR3 spans 15 residues. Germline CDR1 is MNHNS and CDR2 is SASEGT. This CDR3 reads CASRWTALSGNTIYF.

The chain is built from TRBV18 and TRBJ2-7. The CDR3 is 13 amino acids. CDR1 is KGHSH and CDR2 is LQKENI in the germline V gene. The CDR3 sequence: CASTDRGGYEQYF.

V and J are TRBV29-1 and TRBJ2-2. CDR1 is SQVTM and CDR2 is ANQGSEA in the germline V gene. This CDR3 comprises 14 residues. The CDR3: CSVEGLLETGELFF.

The chain is built from TRBV5-6 and TRBJ1-2; TCRdb outputs TRBD1, but without DNA this stays unchecked. There are 14 residues in the CDR3. From germline, CDR1 is SGHDT and CDR2 YYEEEE. CDR3 in amino acids: CASSLGTGGHGYTF.

This CDR3 is CASSEWGQGRLSPLHF. J is TRBJ1-6 and V is TRBV6-4; the TRBD1 assignment by TCRdb is unverifiable without DNA. This CDR3 has 16 amino acids. The germline V gene has CDR1 MRHNA and CDR2 SNTAGT.